The rows below give T cell receptor beta chains drawn from one sample of a study of human T cells and chemical hapten exposure. TCRdb re-derived calls from the RACE reads in MiXCR, one entry per CDR3 protein. Of over 100,000 distinct CDR3 sequences detected, roughly 12% appear once; the ten largest clones hold around 2.5%. Sequenced material: whole blood, taken in connection with sensitization to the hapten diphenylcyclopropenone (DPC). The receptors come from a woman in her forties or fifties with alopecia areata. Some clones in this sample may be carry-over from other donors' samples. Each CDR3 is given with its conserved first and last residue. Fields, in order: V gene, D gene, clone size, J gene, CDR3 DNA, CDR3 protein. The D gene is left open where the match is weak. Size is stated for part of the rows, as once, few or many counts, or as a class when the clone is expanded.

TRBV7-9,-,many,TRBJ1-4,TGTGCCAGCAGCCCTGCTAATGAAAAACTGTTTTTT,CASSPANEKLFF
TRBV10-3,-,few,TRBJ1-5,TGTGCCATCAGTGAGTCCCCGTTAAATCAGCCCCAGCATTTT,CAISESPLNQPQHF
TRBV12-3/TRBV12-4,TRBD2,few,TRBJ2-3,TGTGCCAGCAGTTTGGCTAGCGGGGGGTTCACAGATACGCAGTATTTT,CASSLASGGFTDTQYF
TRBV4-3,-,-,TRBJ1-4,TGCGCCAGCAGCCAAGATGCGAGGCCCCCTAATGAAAAACTGTTTTTT,CASSQDARPPNEKLFF
TRBV7-9,TRBD1,-,TRBJ2-6,TGTGCCAGCCCGGACAGGGGGCGATCAGGGGCCAACGTCCTGACTTTC,CASPDRGRSGANVLTF
TRBV27,-,-,TRBJ1-6,TGTGCCAGCAGTTTATATAATTCACCCCTCCACTTT,CASSLYNSPLHF
TRBV9,TRBD2,few,TRBJ2-7,TGTGCCAGCAGCGTTATAGCGGGAGGGCCGTACGAGCAGTACTTC,CASSVIAGGPYEQYF
TRBV2,-,-,TRBJ1-4,TGTGCCAGCAGAAGTCAGGGGAGTGGTGAAAAACTGTTTTTT,CASRSQGSGEKLFF
TRBV6-6,TRBD2,-,TRBJ2-1,TGTGCCAGCAGTTACTCCGGGGGGGCGCAAGGCCGGAATGAGCAGTTCTTC,CASSYSGGAQGRNEQFF
TRBV4-1,-,few,TRBJ1-1,TGCGCCAGCAGCCAAGAGGCGACTTACACTGAAGCTTTCTTT,CASSQEATYTEAFF
TRBV3-1,-,-,TRBJ1-4,TGTGCCAGCAGCAGAGCCGGTACTAATGAAAAACTGTTTTTT,CASSRAGTNEKLFF